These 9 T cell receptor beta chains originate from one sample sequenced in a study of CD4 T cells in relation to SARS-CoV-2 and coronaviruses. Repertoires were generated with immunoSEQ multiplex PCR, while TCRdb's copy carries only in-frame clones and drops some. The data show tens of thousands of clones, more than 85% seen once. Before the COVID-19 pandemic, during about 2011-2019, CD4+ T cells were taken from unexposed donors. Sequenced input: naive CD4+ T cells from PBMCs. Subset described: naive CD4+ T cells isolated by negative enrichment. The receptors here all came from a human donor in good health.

The CDR3: CAWTGRTNEKLFF. DNA for the CDR3: TGTGCCTGGACGGGACGGACTAATGAAAAACTGTTTTTT. The V call is TRBV30, the J call TRBJ1-4, with D possibly being TRBD1 (5 bases). The CDR3 is made up of 13 amino acids. V was clipped by 4 bases and J by 2 bases, with 8 bases between them. CDR1 and CDR2 (germline): GTSNPN, SVGIG (reference sequence).

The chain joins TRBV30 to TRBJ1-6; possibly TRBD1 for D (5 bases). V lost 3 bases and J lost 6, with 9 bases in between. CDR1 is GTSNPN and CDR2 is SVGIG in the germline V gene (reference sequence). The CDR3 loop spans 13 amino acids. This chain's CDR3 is CAWRGTANSPLHF. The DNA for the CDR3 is TGTGCCTGGAGGGGGACTGCTAATTCACCCCTCCACTTT.

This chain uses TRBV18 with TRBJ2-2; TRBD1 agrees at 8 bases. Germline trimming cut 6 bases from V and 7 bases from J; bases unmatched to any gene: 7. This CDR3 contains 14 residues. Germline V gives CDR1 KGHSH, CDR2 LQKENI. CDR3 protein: CASSQTGVDGELFF. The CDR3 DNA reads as TGTGCCAGCTCCCAGACAGGGGTTGACGGGGAGCTGTTTTTT.

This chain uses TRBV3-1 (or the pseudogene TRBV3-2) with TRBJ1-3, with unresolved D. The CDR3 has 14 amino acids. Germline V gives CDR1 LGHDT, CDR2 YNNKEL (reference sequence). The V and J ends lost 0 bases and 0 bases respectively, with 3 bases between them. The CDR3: CASSQDSSGNTIYF. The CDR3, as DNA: TGTGCCAGCAGCCAAGACAGCTCTGGAAACACCATATATTTT.

The CDR3 loop is CASSQEGGYGYTF. DNA for the CDR3: TGTGCCAGCAGCCAAGAAGGGGGCTATGGCTACACCTTC. The rearrangement joins TRBV27 to TRBJ1-2; a weak D match, TRBD1 (6 bases). Trimming took off 6 bases at V and 4 bases at J, with 12 bases between the two ends. The germline V gene has CDR1 MNHEY and CDR2 SMNVEV (reference sequence). The CDR3 has 13 amino acids.

The CDR3 spells CASSRLQGASPPQHF. The DNA for the CDR3 is TGTGCCAGCAGTAGATTACAGGGGGCAAGCCCGCCCCAGCATTTT. The chain uses TRBV28 and TRBJ1-5; 9 bases are a match to TRBD1. The CDR3 has 15 amino acids. The V gene's germline CDR1 is MDHEN and CDR2 SYDVKM. With 5 bases clipped from V and 9 bases from J, the junction kept 11 bases outside the gene matches.

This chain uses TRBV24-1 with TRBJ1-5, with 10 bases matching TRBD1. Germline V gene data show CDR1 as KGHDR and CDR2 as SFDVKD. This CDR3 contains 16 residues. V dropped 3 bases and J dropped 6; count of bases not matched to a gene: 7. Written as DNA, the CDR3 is TGTGCCACCAGTGATACCTCCGGGACAGGGGCTCAGCCCCAGCATTTT. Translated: CATSDTSGTGAQPQHF.

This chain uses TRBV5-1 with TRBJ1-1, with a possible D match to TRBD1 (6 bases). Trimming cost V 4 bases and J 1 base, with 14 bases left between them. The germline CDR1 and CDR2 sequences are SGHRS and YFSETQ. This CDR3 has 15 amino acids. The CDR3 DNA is TGCGCCAGCAGCGATGCACGGACAGAGAACACTGAAGCTTTCTTT. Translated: CASSDARTENTEAFF.

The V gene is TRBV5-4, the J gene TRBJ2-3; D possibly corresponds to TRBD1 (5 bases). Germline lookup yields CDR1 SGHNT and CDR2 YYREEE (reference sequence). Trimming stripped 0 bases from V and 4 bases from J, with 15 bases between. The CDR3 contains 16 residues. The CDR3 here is CASSLEMGQGPDTQYF. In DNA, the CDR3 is TGTGCCAGCAGCTTGGAGATGGGGCAGGGCCCAGATACGCAGTATTTT.